One and the same sample provided the 2 T cell receptor beta chains below, sequenced in a study of T cells in Graves' hyperthyroidism and ophthalmopathy. Authors of the study amplified TCR beta CDR3 regions from RNA transcripts. A first-round RT-PCR of the TCR CDR3 used the HTBI primer set. Each CDR3 protein is one row after TCRdb ran MiXCR on the multiplex PCR reads. The sample consists of 500,000 to 750,000 distinct CDR3 sequences, about a sixth of them appearing once. What was sequenced was blood. The receptors come from a woman in her twenties or thirties with Graves' hyperthyroidism.

The table lists this clonotype with many counts. The chain has TRBV3-1 and TRBJ2-3; no firm D call. Trimming took off 0 bases at V and 4 bases at J, with 2 bases between the two ends. CDR3 length: 12 amino acids. Germline CDR1 and CDR2: LGHDT and YNNKEL (reference sequence). CDR3 residues: CASSQDADTQYF. For the CDR3, the DNA is TGTGCCAGCAGCCAAGATGCAGATACGCAGTATTTT.

This clonotype was seen only a few times. The rearrangement links TRBV6-1 to TRBJ1-1; TRBD1 is a possible D gene (5 bases). The germline gives CDR1 MNHNS, CDR2 SASEGT. The ends were cut back, 4 bases at V and 3 bases at J, with 12 bases in the middle. The CDR3 covers 14 residues. The CDR3 bases are TGTGCCAGCAGTGGAGCAGGGATTTACACTGAAGCTTTCTTT. It yields the protein CASSGAGIYTEAFF.